These 19 T cell receptor beta chains were all obtained from the same sample, sequenced in a study of T cell responses to AZD1222 COVID-19 vaccine. Repertoires were generated with immunoSEQ multiplex PCR, while TCRdb's copy carries only in-frame clones and drops some. The sample contains 120,000 or so clones, 65% to 90% of which appear only once. This sample comprised peripheral blood, obtained 28 days after the second AZD1222 dose. Receptors originate from an adult who received the AZD1222 COVID-19 vaccine.

The chain uses TRBV15 and TRBJ1-2, with TRBD1 as a possible D gene (5 bases). Trimming pared 3 bases from V and 3 bases from J, leaving 11 bases between. CDR1 LNHNV and CDR2 YYDKDF come from the germline V gene (reference sequence). This CDR3 has 14 amino acids. The DNA of the CDR3 is TGTGCCACCAGCAGGGGAGGGGAGTACTATGGCTACACCTTC. Translated: CATSRGGEYYGYTF.

The chain has TRBV27 and TRBJ2-7; D is perhaps TRBD1 or TRBD2 (5 bases each). The CDR3 sequence is 14 residues long. Germline V gene lookup returns CDR1 MNHEY and CDR2 SMNVEV (reference sequence). V was cut by 5 bases and J by 6 bases, with 17 bases left in between. The CDR3 here is CASSAGRGSSEQYF. The CDR3 nucleotides read TGTGCCAGCAGTGCAGGGAGAGGCTCGAGCGAGCAGTACTTC.

The CDR3 DNA reads TGTGCCAGCAGCTTGGATAGGCGGCAGCCCCAGCATTTT. Protein sequence: CASSLDRRQPQHF. The V and J genes are TRBV5-8 and TRBJ1-5; D remains unclear. Germline V gene sequence: CDR1 SGHTS, CDR2 YDEGEE. V gave up 0 bases and J gave up 7 bases, with 8 bases separating them. This CDR3 region has 13 residues.

The V and J genes are TRBV6-2 or TRBV6-3 and TRBJ2-3; 7 nucleotides align to TRBD2. J was trimmed by 0 bases and V by 5 bases; bases with no gene match: 5. Germline lookup yields CDR1 MNHEY and CDR2 SVGEGT. The CDR3 has 15 residues. The CDR3 sequence is CASSTGRTSTDTQYF. The DNA of the CDR3 is TGTGCCAGCAGTACCGGGAGGACGAGCACAGATACGCAGTATTTT.

V gene TRBV19 combines with J gene TRBJ1-6; possibly TRBD1 for D (5 bases). V dropped 0 bases and J dropped 9 bases, with 12 bases sitting between them. Germline CDR1 LNHDA, CDR2 SQIVND (reference sequence). The CDR3 is made up of 15 amino acids. In DNA form, the CDR3 reads TGTGCCAGTAGTATAGAGGCCAGGGCGGGTTCACCCCTCCACTTT. Protein product: CASSIEARAGSPLHF. The full variable domain, completed using reference TRBV19 and TRBJ1-6, is DGGITQSPKYLFRKEGQNVTLSCEQNLNHDAMYWYRQDPGQGLRLIYYSQIVNDFQKGDIAEGYSVSREKKESFPLTVTSAQKNPTAFYLCASSIEARAGSPLHFGNGTRLTVT.

V gene TRBV7-2 combines with J gene TRBJ2-1; the D gene is possibly TRBD2 (7 bases). Per the germline V gene, CDR1 is SGHTA and CDR2 is FQGNSA. The length of the CDR3 is 16 residues. V was cut by 1 base and J by 7 bases, with 17 bases left in between. The CDR3 sequence is CASSLVLGGGVNEQFF. CDR3 DNA: TGTGCCAGCAGCTTAGTTCTGGGAGGGGGGGTAAATGAGCAGTTCTTC.

This chain links TRBV7-2 with TRBJ2-3, with TRBD2 as a possible D gene (5 bases). Germline loops: CDR1 SGHTA, CDR2 FQGNSA. Trimming shortened V by 4 bases and J by 7 bases, and 9 bases separated the two germline ends. The CDR3 spans 12 residues. CDR3 DNA: TGTGCCAGCAGCTCAAGCGGATATACGCAGTATTTT. This translates into CASSSSGYTQYF.

The V call is TRBV9, the J call TRBJ2-5, with 8 bases that match TRBD2. The junction had 7 bases not matched to a gene; V was cut back by 3 bases and J by 0 bases. Germline V gene lookup returns CDR1 SGDLS and CDR2 YYNGEE. The CDR3 length is 16 residues. CDR3 DNA: TGTGCCAGCAGCGCCTCGTTAGCGGGGTACCAAGAGACCCAGTACTTC. The encoded protein is CASSASLAGYQETQYF.

The genes are TRBV19 and TRBJ1-1; D unresolved. The CDR3 spans 13 residues. V was cut by 3 bases and J by 1 base, with 6 bases left in between. CDR1 and CDR2 (germline): LNHDA, SQIVND (reference sequence). The DNA of the CDR3 is TGTGCCAGTAGTATTCGGGAGAACACTGAAGCTTTCTTT. Its translation: CASSIRENTEAFF.

The chain carries TRBV29-1 and TRBJ2-7; D remains unclear. The CDR3 extends over 17 amino acids. Deletions cut 4 bases from V and 0 bases from J, with 22 bases between. CDR1 and CDR2 (germline): SQVTM, ANQGSEA. The CDR3 loop is CSVGHRRRPLSSYEQYF. Written as DNA, the CDR3 is TGCAGCGTTGGACACCGAAGAAGGCCCCTCAGCTCCTACGAGCAGTACTTC.

The chain joins TRBV2 to TRBJ2-5, with D possibly matching TRBD1 (5 bases). The CDR3 sequence is 12 residues long. The germline CDR1 and CDR2 sequences are SNHLY and FYNNEI. V was trimmed by 9 bases and J by 2 bases, leaving 10 bases between them. CDR3 protein: CASGASQETQYF. DNA of the CDR3: TGTGCCAGTGGGGCATCTCAAGAGACCCAGTACTTC.

The chain carries TRBV28 and TRBJ1-2, with D uncertain. The CDR3 runs to 13 residues. CDR1 MDHEN and CDR2 SYDVKM come from the germline V gene. Between the trimmed V and J ends, which lost 3 bases and 1 base, there was a span of 6 bases. In DNA, the CDR3 is TGTGCCAGCAGTTTCCTCCGTAACTATGGCTACACCTTC. It is translated as CASSFLRNYGYTF.

The chain recombines TRBV5-4 with TRBJ1-6; a weak D match, TRBD1 (5 bases). The CDR3 contains 16 residues. With 4 bases removed from V and 6 bases from J, the gap between germline ends came to 17 bases. Germline V lookup: CDR1 SGHNT, CDR2 YYREEE (reference sequence). The CDR3 nucleotides are TGTGCCAGCAGCCCCAATGTGGGGGGAGTTAATTCACCCCTCCACTTT. As protein: CASSPNVGGVNSPLHF. Variable domain in full (rest from reference TRBV5-4 and TRBJ1-6): ETGVTQSPTHLIKTRGQQVTLRCSSQSGHNTVSWYQQALGQGPQFIFQYYREEENGRGNFPPRFSGLQFPNYSSELNVNALELDDSALYLCASSPNVGGVNSPLHFGNGTRLTVT.

V is TRBV7-3 and J is TRBJ1-1; no reliable D call. CDR1 and CDR2 from the germline V gene are SGHTA and FQGTGA. The germline V and J ends were trimmed by 5 bases and 1 base, with 8 bases remaining between them. CDR3 length equals 13 residues. The CDR3 spells CASSQHRNTEAFF. DNA of the CDR3: TGTGCCAGCAGCCAACACAGGAACACTGAAGCTTTCTTT.

The V and J genes are TRBV28 and TRBJ1-2; possible D gene TRBD1, 6 bases. V was trimmed by 5 bases and J by 4 bases, leaving 14 bases between them. Germline assignment: CDR1 MDHEN and CDR2 SYDVKM. CDR3 length equals 14 residues. CDR3: CASSPRGSVYGYTF. The CDR3 DNA follows: TGTGCCAGCAGTCCCAGGGGTTCGGTCTATGGCTACACCTTC.

About this clone: One end of the junction is discordant with germline, which a read error may explain. The chain is built from TRBV3-1 (or the pseudogene TRBV3-2) and TRBJ2-5; TRBD2 matches at 12 bases. There are 14 residues in the CDR3. Germline V CDR1 and CDR2: LGHDT, YNNKEL (reference sequence). CDR3 bases: TGTGCCAGCATCCAAGCTAGCGGGGGGGGCGTTCAGTACTTC. This encodes CASIQASGGGVQYF.

The V gene is TRBV9, the J gene TRBJ1-6, with a tentative D call TRBD1 (6 bases). V was pared by 4 bases and J by 8 bases, with 10 bases between. The CDR3 covers 13 residues. Germline V gene data show CDR1 as SGDLS and CDR2 as YYNGEE. The CDR3 is CASSPEGDSPLHF. In nucleotides, the CDR3 is TGTGCCAGCAGCCCGGAGGGGGATTCACCCCTCCACTTT.

The chain couples TRBV4-3 to TRBJ2-5, with TRBD1 identical over 8 bases. The CDR3 runs to 16 residues. Germline V gene sequence: CDR1 LGHNA, CDR2 YSLEER. V lost 0 bases, J lost 5 bases, and 8 bases stayed unmatched. DNA of the CDR3: TGCGCCAGCAGCCAAGATGGCTCCGACAGGGGTGAGACCCAGTACTTC. Translating it yields CASSQDGSDRGETQYF.

This clone has just a few counts. The V and J genes are TRBV9 and TRBJ1-1; D gene ambiguous. Germline V lookup: CDR1 SGDLS, CDR2 YYNGEE. The CDR3 sequence is 13 residues long. Trimming left V 3 bases short and J 3 bases short, with 9 bases between. The CDR3 DNA sequence: TGTGCCAGCAGCGCCCAGAGGTACACTGAAGCTTTCTTT. Its translation is CASSAQRYTEAFF.